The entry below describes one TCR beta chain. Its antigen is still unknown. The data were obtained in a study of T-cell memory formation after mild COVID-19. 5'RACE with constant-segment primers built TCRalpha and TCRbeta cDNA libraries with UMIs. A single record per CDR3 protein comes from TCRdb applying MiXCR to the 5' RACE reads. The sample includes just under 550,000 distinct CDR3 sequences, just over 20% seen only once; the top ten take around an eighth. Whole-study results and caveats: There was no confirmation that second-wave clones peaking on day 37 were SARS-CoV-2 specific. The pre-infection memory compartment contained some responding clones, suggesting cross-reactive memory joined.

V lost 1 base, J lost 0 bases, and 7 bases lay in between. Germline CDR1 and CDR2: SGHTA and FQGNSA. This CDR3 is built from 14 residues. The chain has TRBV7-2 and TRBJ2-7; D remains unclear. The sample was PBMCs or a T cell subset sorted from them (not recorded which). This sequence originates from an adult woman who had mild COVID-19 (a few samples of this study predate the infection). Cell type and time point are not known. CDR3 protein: CASSLEYSSYEQYF. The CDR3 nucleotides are TGTGCCAGCAGCTTAGAATACAGCTCCTACGAGCAGTACTTC.